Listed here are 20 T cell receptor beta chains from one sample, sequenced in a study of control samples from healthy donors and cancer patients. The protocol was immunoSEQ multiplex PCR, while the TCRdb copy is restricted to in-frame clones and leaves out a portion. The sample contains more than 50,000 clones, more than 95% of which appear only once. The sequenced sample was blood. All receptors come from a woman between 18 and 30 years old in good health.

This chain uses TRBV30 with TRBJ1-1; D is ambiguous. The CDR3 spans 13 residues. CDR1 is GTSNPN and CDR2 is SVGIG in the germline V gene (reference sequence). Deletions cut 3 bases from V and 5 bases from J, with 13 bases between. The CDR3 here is CAWRGRYSTEAFF. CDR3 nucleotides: TGTGCCTGGAGGGGCAGGTACTCGACTGAAGCTTTCTTT.

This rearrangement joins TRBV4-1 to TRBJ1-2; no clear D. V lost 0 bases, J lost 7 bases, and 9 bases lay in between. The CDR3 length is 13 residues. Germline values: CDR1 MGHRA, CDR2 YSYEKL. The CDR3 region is CASSQDTELGYTF. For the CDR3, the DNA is TGCGCCAGCAGCCAAGATACAGAGCTTGGCTACACCTTC.

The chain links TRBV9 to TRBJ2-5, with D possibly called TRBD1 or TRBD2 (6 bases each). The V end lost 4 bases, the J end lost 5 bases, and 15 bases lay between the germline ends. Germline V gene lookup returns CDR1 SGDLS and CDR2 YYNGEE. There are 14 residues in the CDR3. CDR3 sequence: CASSPWGAGETQYF. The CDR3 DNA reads TGTGCCAGCAGCCCCTGGGGGGCCGGGGAGACCCAGTACTTC.

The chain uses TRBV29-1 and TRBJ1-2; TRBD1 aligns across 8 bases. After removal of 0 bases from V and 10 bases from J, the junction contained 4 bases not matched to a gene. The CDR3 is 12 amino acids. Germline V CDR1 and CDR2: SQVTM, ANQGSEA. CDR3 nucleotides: TGCAGCGTTGAAGAGGGGACAGGCCCCTACACCTTC. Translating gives CSVEEGTGPYTF.

Written as DNA, the CDR3 is TGTGCCAGCATGCAGGCAGGGGGCAACTATGGCTACACCTTC. As protein: CASMQAGGNYGYTF. V usage is TRBV6-5 and J usage is TRBJ1-2; 8 bases line up with TRBD1. The germline V gene has CDR1 MNHEY and CDR2 SVGAGI. There are 14 residues in the CDR3. V shed 7 bases, J shed 2 bases, and the junction held 6 bases outside the gene matches.

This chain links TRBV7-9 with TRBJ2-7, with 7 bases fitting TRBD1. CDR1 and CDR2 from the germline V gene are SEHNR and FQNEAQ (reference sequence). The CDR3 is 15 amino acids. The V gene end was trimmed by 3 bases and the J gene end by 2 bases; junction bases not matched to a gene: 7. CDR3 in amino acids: CASSFNRGTAYEQYF. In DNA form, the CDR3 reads TGTGCCAGCAGCTTTAACAGGGGAACAGCCTACGAGCAGTACTTC.

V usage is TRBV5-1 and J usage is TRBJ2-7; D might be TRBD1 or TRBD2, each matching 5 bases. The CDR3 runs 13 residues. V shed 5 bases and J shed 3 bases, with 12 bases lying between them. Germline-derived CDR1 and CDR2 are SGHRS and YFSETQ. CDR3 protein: CASSRDGDYEQYF. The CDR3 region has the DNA TGCGCCAGCAGTCGGGACGGGGACTACGAGCAGTACTTC.

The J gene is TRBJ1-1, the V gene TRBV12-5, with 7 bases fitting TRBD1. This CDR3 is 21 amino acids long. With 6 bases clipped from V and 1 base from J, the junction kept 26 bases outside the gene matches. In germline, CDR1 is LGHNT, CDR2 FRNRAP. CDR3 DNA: TGTGCTAGTGGCTTCCTTGGGCATCCGTTGACAGGGCGAGTGGAGAACACTGAAGCTTTCTTT. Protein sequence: CASGFLGHPLTGRVENTEAFF.

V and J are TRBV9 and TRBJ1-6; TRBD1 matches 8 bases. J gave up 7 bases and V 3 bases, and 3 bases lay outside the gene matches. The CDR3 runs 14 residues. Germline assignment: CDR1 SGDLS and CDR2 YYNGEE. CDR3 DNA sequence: TGTGCCAGCAGCGGAACAGGGGGGAATTCACCCCTCCACTTT. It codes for CASSGTGGNSPLHF.

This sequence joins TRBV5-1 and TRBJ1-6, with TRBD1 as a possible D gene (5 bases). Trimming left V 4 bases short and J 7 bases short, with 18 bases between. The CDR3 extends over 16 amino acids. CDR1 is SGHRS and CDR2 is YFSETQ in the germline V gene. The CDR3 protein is CASSLMMTVDNSPLHF. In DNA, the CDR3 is TGCGCCAGCAGCCTAATGATGACAGTGGACAATTCACCCCTCCACTTT.

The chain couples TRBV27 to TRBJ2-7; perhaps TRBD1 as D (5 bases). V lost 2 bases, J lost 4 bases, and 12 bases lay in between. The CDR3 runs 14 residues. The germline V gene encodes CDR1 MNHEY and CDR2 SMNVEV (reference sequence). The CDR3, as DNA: TGTGCCAGCAGTTTAGTTCCTCAGGGTTACGAGCAGTACTTC. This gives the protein CASSLVPQGYEQYF.

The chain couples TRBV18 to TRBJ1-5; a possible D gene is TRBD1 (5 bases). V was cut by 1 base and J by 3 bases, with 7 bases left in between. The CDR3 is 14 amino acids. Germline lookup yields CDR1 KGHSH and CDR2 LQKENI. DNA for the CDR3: TGTGCCAGCTCACCACAGGGGATCAATCAGCCCCAGCATTTT. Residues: CASSPQGINQPQHF. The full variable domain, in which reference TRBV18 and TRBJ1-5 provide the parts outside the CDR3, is NAGVMQNPRHLVRRRGQEARLRCSPMKGHSHVYWYRQLPEEGLKFMVYLQKENIIDESGMPKERFSAEFPKEGPSILRIQQVVRGDSAAYFCASSPQGINQPQHFGDGTRLSIL.

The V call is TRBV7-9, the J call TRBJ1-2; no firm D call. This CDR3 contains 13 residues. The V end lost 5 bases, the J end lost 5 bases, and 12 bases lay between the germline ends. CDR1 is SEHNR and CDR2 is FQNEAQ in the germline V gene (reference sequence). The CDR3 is CASSPPPLYGYTF. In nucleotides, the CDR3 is TGTGCCAGCAGCCCCCCGCCCCTATATGGCTACACCTTC.

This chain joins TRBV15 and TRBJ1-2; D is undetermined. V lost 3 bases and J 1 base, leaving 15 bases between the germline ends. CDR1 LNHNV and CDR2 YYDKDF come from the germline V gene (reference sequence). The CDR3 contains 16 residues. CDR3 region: CATSSRLSRDNYGYTF. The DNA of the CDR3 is TGTGCCACCAGCAGTCGTCTTTCCCGGGATAACTATGGCTACACCTTC.

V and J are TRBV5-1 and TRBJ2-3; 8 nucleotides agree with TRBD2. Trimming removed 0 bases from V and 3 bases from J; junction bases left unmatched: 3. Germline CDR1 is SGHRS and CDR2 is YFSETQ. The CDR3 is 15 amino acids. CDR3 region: CASSLVLAGTDTQYF. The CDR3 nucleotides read TGCGCCAGCAGCTTGGTGTTAGCGGGGACAGATACGCAGTATTTT.

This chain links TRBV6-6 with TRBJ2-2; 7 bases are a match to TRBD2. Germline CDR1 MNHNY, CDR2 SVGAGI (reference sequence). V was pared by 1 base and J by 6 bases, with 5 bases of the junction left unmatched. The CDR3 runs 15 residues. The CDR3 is CASSYLGLSSGELFF. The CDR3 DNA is TGTGCCAGCAGTTACTTGGGACTATCCTCCGGGGAGCTGTTTTTT.

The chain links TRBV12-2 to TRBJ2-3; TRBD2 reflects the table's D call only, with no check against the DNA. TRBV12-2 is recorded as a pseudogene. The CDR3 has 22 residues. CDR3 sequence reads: CASRLLGLGLADRGGSTDTQYF. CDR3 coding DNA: TGTGCAAGTCGCTTATTGGGTTTGGGACTAGCGGATAGAGGAGGGAGCACAGATACGCAGTATTTT.

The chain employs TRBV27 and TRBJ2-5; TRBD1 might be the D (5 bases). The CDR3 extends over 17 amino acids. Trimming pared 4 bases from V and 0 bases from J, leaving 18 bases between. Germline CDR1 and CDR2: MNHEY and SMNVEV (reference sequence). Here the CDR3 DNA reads TGTGCCAGCAGTTCTCTTTTACCAGACAGATACCAAGAGACCCAGTACTTC. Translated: CASSSLLPDRYQETQYF.

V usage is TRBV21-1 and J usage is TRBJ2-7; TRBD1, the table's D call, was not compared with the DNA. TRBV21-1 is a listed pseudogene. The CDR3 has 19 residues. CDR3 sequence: CASSKNWCVSTGHSYEQYF. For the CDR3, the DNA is TGTGCCAGCAGCAAAAACTGGTGCGTGTCGACAGGTCATTCCTACGAGCAGTACTTC.

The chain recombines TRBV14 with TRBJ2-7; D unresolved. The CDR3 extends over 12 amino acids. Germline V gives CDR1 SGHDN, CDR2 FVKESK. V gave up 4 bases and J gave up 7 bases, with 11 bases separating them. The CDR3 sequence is CASSLAGEEQYF. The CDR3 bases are TGTGCCAGCAGCCTGGCTGGGGAAGAGCAGTACTTC.